This TCR beta chain stems from a study of blood T cell repertoires in COVID-19. Study details: Acute and convalescent COVID-19 specimens originated in the United States, Italy and Spain. In each case, the material was cDNA or gDNA derived from T cells, B-cell-depleted T cells, or PBMCs.

This CDR3 is 14 amino acids long. The germline V gene encodes CDR1 MNHEY and CDR2 SMNVEV (reference sequence). The ends lost 7 bases at V and 7 bases at J; junction bases unmatched: 10. In the authors' methods: Amplification of reference gene primers provided the estimated nucleated cell counts. The protocol was immunoSEQ multiplex PCR, while the TCRdb copy is restricted to in-frame clones and leaves out a portion. The V and J calls and clone size come from that table; D and trimming were worked out from the DNA. The repertoire includes 200,000 to 300,000 clones, 84% of them detected once, and about 2.1% sits in the top ten.

The V gene is TRBV27, the J gene TRBJ2-1; the match to TRBD1 covers 7 bases. This receptor was taken from a man aged 35 to 55 who had recovered from COVID-19. Sequenced material: peripheral blood. This chain's CDR3 is CASTLGAGGNEQFF. CDR3 nucleotide sequence: TGTGCCAGCACCTTGGGGGCAGGGGGAAATGAGCAGTTCTTC.